The 29 T cell receptor beta chains given below trace back to one sample, sequenced in a study of beta chain features in type 1 diabetes. All of the isolated RNA was reverse transcribed, so expressed TCRB transcripts were sequenced. The table came from immunoSEQ multiplex PCR; TCRdb's copy has only in-frame clones and leaves some out. The table has roughly 150,000 clones, around 8.5% seen once. The sequenced sample consisted of central memory CD4+ T cells from blood. The receptors shown here come from a man aged 18 to 35 in good health.

This chain connects TRBV11-1 to TRBJ2-1; 9 positions agree with TRBD2. V trimming: 7 bases; J trimming: 10 bases; junction bases outside the gene matches: 14. The CDR3 covers 15 residues. CDR1 and CDR2 (germline): SGHAT, FQDESV (reference sequence). The CDR3 nucleotides read TGTGCCAGCACCGCTGGGGTAGCGGGAGTGGTCGAGCAGTTCTTC. This gives the protein CASTAGVAGVVEQFF.

V is TRBV5-1 and J is TRBJ1-6, with TRBD1 matching over 11 bases. Trimming removed 4 bases from V and 6 bases from J; junction bases left unmatched: 6. Germline CDR1 and CDR2: SGHRS and YFSETQ. This CDR3 has 16 residues. CDR3 sequence: CASSPRGTGGNSPLHF. The CDR3 nucleotides are TGCGCCAGCAGCCCACGAGGGACAGGGGGTAATTCACCCCTCCACTTT.

V gene TRBV6-5 combines with J gene TRBJ1-1, with D possibly matching TRBD1 (6 bases). V dropped 0 bases and J dropped 8 bases, with 10 bases sitting between them. The germline gives CDR1 MNHEY, CDR2 SVGAGI. The CDR3 has 13 residues. The CDR3 loop reads CASSYSRGHEAFF. The CDR3 DNA is TGTGCCAGCAGTTACTCGAGGGGACACGAAGCTTTCTTT.

This clone has a handful of counts. Other DNA sequences within the sample encode an identical CDR3. This chain uses TRBV28 with TRBJ2-7; the match to TRBD1 covers 10 bases. Trimming cost V 5 bases and J 4 bases; bases outside gene matches: 5. Per the germline V gene, CDR1 is MDHEN and CDR2 is SYDVKM. CDR3 length: 14 residues. The CDR3 region has the DNA TGTGCCAGCAGTGTGACAGGGGGCGCATACGAGCAGTACTTC. Its translation: CASSVTGGAYEQYF.

This chain links TRBV4-3 with TRBJ1-2; no reliable D call. This CDR3 region has 14 residues. Germline CDR1 and CDR2: LGHNA and YSLEER. The V end was cut by 0 bases, the J end by 2 bases, with 7 bases between. The CDR3, as DNA: TGCGCCAGCAGCCAAGATCCACAGAACTATGGCTACACCTTC. Translating it yields CASSQDPQNYGYTF.

V is TRBV10-3 and J is TRBJ2-1; tentatively, D is TRBD2 (9 bases). The germline V and J ends were trimmed by 6 bases and 5 bases, with 26 bases remaining between them. CDR3 size: 18 residues. Germline V gives CDR1 ENHRY, CDR2 SYGVKD. Here the CDR3 DNA reads TGTGCCATCAGACAGGACAGGGTAGTAGCGGGGGACCACAATGAGCAGTTCTTC. Its translation: CAIRQDRVVAGDHNEQFF.

Many counts were recorded for this clone. The chain is built from TRBV7-9 and TRBJ2-1, with TRBD1 matching over 7 bases. From germline, CDR1 is SEHNR and CDR2 FQNEAQ (reference sequence). J gave up 5 bases and V 6 bases, and 13 bases lay outside the gene matches. The CDR3 has 16 residues. In nucleotides, the CDR3 is TGTGCCAGCAGATATGACAGGGCTGCGTCGGACAATGAGCAGTTCTTC. It translates to CASRYDRAASDNEQFF.

The chain is built from TRBV6-6 and TRBJ1-2; no firm D call. Trimming stripped 2 bases from V and 4 bases from J, with 14 bases between. Germline-derived CDR1 and CDR2 are MNHNY and SVGAGI (reference sequence). This CDR3 spans 15 amino acids. CDR3 residues: CASSYGGEAGYGYTF. The CDR3, as DNA: TGTGCCAGCAGTTACGGAGGCGAGGCGGGCTATGGCTACACCTTC.

This clone appeared once. V gene TRBV5-1 combines with J gene TRBJ2-5; TRBD2 matches 12 bases. With 10 bases clipped from V and 1 base from J, the junction kept 5 bases outside the gene matches. This CDR3 spans 14 amino acids. Germline V gene data show CDR1 as SGHRS and CDR2 as YFSETQ. CDR3 loop: CAGSSGGGQETQYF. Written as DNA, the CDR3 is TGCGCCGGATCTAGCGGGGGGGGCCAAGAGACCCAGTACTTC.

V is TRBV11-2 and J is TRBJ2-7; D possibly corresponds to TRBD1 (6 bases). Germline V gene lookup returns CDR1 SGHAT and CDR2 FQNNGV. CDR3 size: 15 residues. Trimming pared 5 bases from V and 3 bases from J, leaving 17 bases between. This chain's CDR3 is CASSLHGQSVYEQYF. In nucleotides, the CDR3 is TGTGCCAGCAGCCTCCACGGACAGTCTGTCTACGAGCAGTACTTC.

This clone was recorded a few times. The chain links TRBV15 to TRBJ1-4; D remains ambiguous. Trimming pared 0 bases from V and 5 bases from J, leaving 4 bases between. CDR1 and CDR2 (germline): LNHNV, YYDKDF (reference sequence). The CDR3 loop spans 13 amino acids. The CDR3 coding sequence is TGTGCCACCAGCAGAGATCCAAATGAAAAACTGTTTTTT. It codes for CATSRDPNEKLFF.

This clone was found a few times. The chain links TRBV5-1 to TRBJ1-3; D is unclear. Per the germline V gene, CDR1 is SGHRS and CDR2 is YFSETQ. This CDR3 contains 13 residues. Trimming cost V 2 bases and J 0 bases, with 3 bases left between them. In DNA, the CDR3 is TGCGCCAGCAGCTTTAGCTCTGGAAACACCATATATTTT. This sequence encodes CASSFSSGNTIYF.

This clone was detected ten times or more. J is TRBJ2-7 and V is TRBV4-2; 7 nucleotides line up with TRBD1. With 0 bases clipped from V and 1 base from J, the junction kept 12 bases outside the gene matches. This CDR3 spans 18 amino acids. CDR1 and CDR2 from the germline V gene are LGHNA and YNFKEQ. The CDR3 is CASSQEILAGGNSYEQYF. CDR3 DNA: TGTGCCAGCAGCCAAGAAATTTTGGCAGGGGGAAATTCCTACGAGCAGTACTTC.

This clone was recorded a few times. V and J are TRBV7-9 and TRBJ2-3; weak D call: TRBD2 (6 bases). Germline lookup yields CDR1 SEHNR and CDR2 FQNEAQ (reference sequence). V was clipped by 1 base and J by 6 bases, with 11 bases between them. The CDR3 length is 14 residues. The CDR3 bases are TGTGCCAGCAGCTTAGGCGGGACGGGGGATACGCAGTATTTT. It translates to CASSLGGTGDTQYF. The full variable domain, with the rest looked up from reference TRBV7-9 and TRBJ2-3, is DTGVSQNPRHKITKRGQNVTFRCDPISEHNRLYWYRQTLGQGPEFLTYFQNEAQLEKSRLLSDRFSAERPKGSFSTLEIQRTEQGDSAMYLCASSLGGTGDTQYFGPGTRLTVL.

The chain uses TRBV28 and TRBJ1-4; 7 bases align to TRBD1. J lost 5 bases, V lost 3 bases, and 9 bases had no gene match. CDR3 size: 16 residues. The germline gives CDR1 MDHEN, CDR2 SYDVKM. CDR3: CASSFNSGTANEKLFF. In DNA form, the CDR3 reads TGTGCCAGCAGTTTTAACTCCGGGACAGCGAATGAAAAACTGTTTTTT.

This clone was observed a few times. The chain employs TRBV18 and TRBJ2-7, with 14 bases matching TRBD2. Unmatched junction bases numbered 8, after V lost 3 bases and J lost 7 bases. This CDR3 has 16 amino acids. Germline CDR1 is KGHSH and CDR2 is LQKENI. CDR3 coding DNA: TGTGCCAGCTCACCCCCGACTAGCGGGAGGGCCGAAGAGCAGTACTTC. Translating it yields CASSPPTSGRAEEQYF.

This clone was seen a handful of times. The chain is built from TRBV4-3 and TRBJ2-1, with TRBD2 matching 10 bases. CDR1 and CDR2 from the germline V gene are LGHNA and YSLEER. The V and J ends lost 3 bases and 9 bases, in that order; junction bases with no gene match: 5. The CDR3 has 14 residues. For the CDR3, the DNA is TGCGCCAGCAGCCAGAGGCTAGCGGGAGCTGAGCAGTTCTTC. Translation: CASSQRLAGAEQFF.

The J gene is TRBJ1-4, the V gene TRBV11-2; TRBD1 matches 8 bases. Trimming at V came to 6 bases and at J to 7 bases, leaving 7 bases not matched to a gene. The germline V gene encodes CDR1 SGHAT and CDR2 FQNNGV. The CDR3 has 14 residues. CDR3 nucleotides: TGTGCCAGCAGGCGAGGGACAGGCGGTGAAAAACTGTTTTTT. Translated: CASRRGTGGEKLFF.

This clone came up a few times. J is TRBJ1-4 and V is TRBV28; 7 nucleotides agree with TRBD1. Germline CDR1 is MDHEN and CDR2 is SYDVKM. The ends lost 7 bases at V and 5 bases at J; junction bases unmatched: 4. The CDR3 is 13 amino acids. The CDR3 bases are TGTGCCAGCAACAGGGGCGACAATGAAAAACTGTTTTTT. Encoded protein: CASNRGDNEKLFF. Combining the CDR3 with reference TRBV28 and TRBJ1-4 gives the whole variable domain DVKVTQSSRYLVKRTGEKVFLECVQDMDHENMFWYRQDPGLGLRLIYFSYDVKMKEKGDIPEGYSVSREKKERFSLILESASTNQTSMYLCASNRGDNEKLFFGSGTQLSVL.

The gene calls are TRBV7-6 and TRBJ2-1; the match to TRBD2 covers 8 bases. V was clipped by 8 bases and J by 1 base; unmatched bases: 13. CDR1 and CDR2 from the germline V gene are SGHVS and FNYEAQ. There are 17 residues in the CDR3. The CDR3 nucleotides read TGTGCCAGCGGCGTACGGGGGGGCGAGAGTTCCTACAATGAGCAGTTCTTC. This translates into CASGVRGGESSYNEQFF.

J is TRBJ1-1 and V is TRBV7-2; 9 bases line up with TRBD1. The CDR3 loop spans 15 amino acids. Germline loops: CDR1 SGHTA, CDR2 FQGNSA. V lost 5 bases to trimming and J lost 9 bases; unmatched junction nucleotides: 13. CDR3 region: CASSPQTGGSSKAFF. The DNA for the CDR3 is TGTGCCAGCAGCCCGCAGACAGGGGGGAGCTCTAAAGCTTTCTTT.

This clone was seen a few times. The chain uses TRBV29-1 and TRBJ2-5; possibly TRBD1 for D (5 bases). Germline lookup yields CDR1 SQVTM and CDR2 ANQGSEA. V was clipped by 4 bases and J by 1 base, with 16 bases between them. There are 15 residues in the CDR3. For the CDR3, the DNA is TGCAGCGTTGTTAGGGGTAGTGGTGGCCAAGAGACCCAGTACTTC. This encodes CSVVRGSGGQETQYF.

There are many counts of this clone. The chain recombines TRBV29-1 with TRBJ1-4; the D gene is possibly TRBD1 (5 bases). The germline gives CDR1 SQVTM, CDR2 ANQGSEA. The CDR3 extends over 12 amino acids. Trimming took off 5 bases at V and 4 bases at J, with 8 bases between the two ends. This chain's CDR3 is CSVQGDNEKLFF. CDR3 coding DNA: TGCAGCGTTCAGGGTGATAATGAAAAACTGTTTTTT. The variable domain in full, completed from reference TRBV29-1 and TRBJ1-4, reads SAVISQKPSRDICQRGTSLTIQCQVDSQVTMMFWYRQQPGQSLTLIATANQGSEATYESGFVIDKFPISRPNLTFSTLTVSNMSPEDSSIYLCSVQGDNEKLFFGSGTQLSVL.

This clone was picked up a small number of times. The chain uses TRBV5-4 and TRBJ2-3; 11 nucleotides agree with TRBD2. Looked up from germline, CDR1 is SGHNT and CDR2 is YYREEE (reference sequence). After removal of 4 bases from V and 5 bases from J, the junction contained 9 bases not matched to a gene. The CDR3 has 16 amino acids. The CDR3 loop reads CASSRKTTSGGDTQYF. The CDR3 DNA reads TGTGCCAGCAGCCGGAAAACTACTAGCGGGGGAGATACGCAGTATTTT. The full variable domain, with the rest looked up from reference TRBV5-4 and TRBJ2-3, is ETGVTQSPTHLIKTRGQQVTLRCSSQSGHNTVSWYQQALGQGPQFIFQYYREEENGRGNFPPRFSGLQFPNYSSELNVNALELDDSALYLCASSRKTTSGGDTQYFGPGTRLTVL.

The V gene is TRBV6-6, the J gene TRBJ1-6; no reliable D call. V was cut by 6 bases and J by 9 bases, with 12 bases left in between. The CDR3 covers 13 residues. Germline V gene data show CDR1 as MNHNY and CDR2 as SVGAGI (reference sequence). CDR3 sequence: CASRDLGSSPLHF. CDR3 DNA sequence: TGTGCCAGCAGAGACTTAGGGAGTTCACCCCTCCACTTT.

This clone has just a few counts. The chain has TRBV28 and TRBJ2-5; TRBD2 agrees at 9 bases. The V gene's germline CDR1 is MDHEN and CDR2 SYDVKM. The CDR3 is made up of 15 amino acids. The trim removed 5 bases at V and 2 bases at J, leaving 6 bases unmatched. The CDR3 bases are TGTGCCAGCAGTCCATGGACTAGCGAACAAGAGACCCAGTACTTC. This gives the protein CASSPWTSEQETQYF.

This clone was counted a few times. The rearrangement joins TRBV10-3 to TRBJ2-7; TRBD1 is a possible D gene (6 bases). Germline assignment: CDR1 ENHRY and CDR2 SYGVKD. CDR3 length: 12 amino acids. V dropped 6 bases and J dropped 5 bases, with 11 bases sitting between them. The CDR3 DNA reads TGTGCCATCAGGGACAGAACCGACGAGCAGTACTTC. Protein: CAIRDRTDEQYF.

This clone was detected a few times. The chain has TRBV28 and TRBJ1-1; D not resolved. CDR1 and CDR2 (germline): MDHEN, SYDVKM. Trimming removed 8 bases at V and 3 bases at J, with 10 bases between. The CDR3 has 12 amino acids. CDR3 region: CASSRRDTEAFF. In nucleotides, the CDR3 is TGTGCCAGCTCTCGCCGGGACACTGAAGCTTTCTTT.

The chain is built from TRBV6-1 and TRBJ2-6; D is uncertain. This CDR3 contains 13 residues. V lost 4 bases and J 4 bases, leaving 5 bases between the germline ends. CDR1 and CDR2 (germline): MNHNS, SASEGT. CDR3 nucleotide sequence: TGTGCCAGCAGTGTTTCAGGGGCCAACGTCCTGACTTTC. It encodes CASSVSGANVLTF.